The rows below give T cell receptor beta chains drawn from one sample of a study of blood T cells in healthy people across ages. TCRdb re-analysed the 5' RACE reads in MiXCR, keeping a single row per CDR3 protein. The data hold 1.5 million to 2 million distinct CDR3 sequences, with around 35% observed a single time. The sample comprised blood. These receptors were obtained from a woman aged 25-40 years in good health. CDR3s include the opening cysteine and the closing phenylalanine or tryptophan. A D gene is named only where the DNA matches it firmly. Clone sizes are given selectively: once, few, many, or a class where the clone is expanded.

abundance: few
d_gene: -
j_gene: TRBJ2-1
v_gene: TRBV15
len: 15
CDR3nt: TGTGCCACCAGCAGAGATCGGGGGGCAAGGAATGAGCAGTTCTTC
CDR3aa: CATSRDRGARNEQFF

abundance: few
d_gene: TRBD1
j_gene: TRBJ2-1
v_gene: TRBV9
len: 16
CDR3nt: TGTGCCAGCAGCGTAGCAGGGGGTGTAGCCTACAATGAGCAGTTCTTC
CDR3aa: CASSVAGGVAYNEQFF

abundance: -
d_gene: -
j_gene: TRBJ2-7
v_gene: TRBV9
len: 15
CDR3nt: TGTGCCAACAGCTCCCCCAGTAGCGGAACCTACGAGCAGTACTTC
CDR3aa: CANSSPSSGTYEQYF

abundance: few
d_gene: TRBD2
j_gene: TRBJ2-7
v_gene: TRBV6-2/TRBV6-3
len: 13
CDR3nt: TGTGCCAGCTCCGGCGGGAGAACTTACGAGCAGTACTTC
CDR3aa: CASSGGRTYEQYF

abundance: few
d_gene: -
j_gene: TRBJ2-3
v_gene: TRBV6-5
len: 13
CDR3nt: TGTGCCAGCAGTTACCGGGGGCGGGATACGCAGTATTTT
CDR3aa: CASSYRGRDTQYF

abundance: -
d_gene: -
j_gene: TRBJ2-2
v_gene: TRBV11-2
len: 12
CDR3nt: TGTGCCAGCAGATTTACCACCGGGGAGCTGTTTTTT
CDR3aa: CASRFTTGELFF

abundance: -
d_gene: TRBD1
j_gene: TRBJ1-1
v_gene: TRBV14
len: 16
CDR3nt: TGTGCCAGCAGCCAAGGGAGGGGGCTCCTGAACACTGAAGCTTTCTTT
CDR3aa: CASSQGRGLLNTEAFF

abundance: many
d_gene: TRBD1
j_gene: TRBJ1-1
v_gene: TRBV5-1
len: 14
CDR3nt: TGCGCCAGCAGCCGTGGGACAGAAAACACTGAAGCTTTCTTT
CDR3aa: CASSRGTENTEAFF

abundance: -
d_gene: -
j_gene: TRBJ2-7
v_gene: TRBV27
len: 14
CDR3nt: TGTGCCAGCAGCCGGGATCCAAACTCCTACGAGCAGTACTTC
CDR3aa: CASSRDPNSYEQYF

abundance: -
d_gene: -
j_gene: TRBJ2-1
v_gene: TRBV7-9
len: 16
CDR3nt: TGTGCCAGCAGCTTAGTCACAGGGTTGAACACCGGGGAGCTGTTCTTC
CDR3aa: CASSLVTGLNTGELFF